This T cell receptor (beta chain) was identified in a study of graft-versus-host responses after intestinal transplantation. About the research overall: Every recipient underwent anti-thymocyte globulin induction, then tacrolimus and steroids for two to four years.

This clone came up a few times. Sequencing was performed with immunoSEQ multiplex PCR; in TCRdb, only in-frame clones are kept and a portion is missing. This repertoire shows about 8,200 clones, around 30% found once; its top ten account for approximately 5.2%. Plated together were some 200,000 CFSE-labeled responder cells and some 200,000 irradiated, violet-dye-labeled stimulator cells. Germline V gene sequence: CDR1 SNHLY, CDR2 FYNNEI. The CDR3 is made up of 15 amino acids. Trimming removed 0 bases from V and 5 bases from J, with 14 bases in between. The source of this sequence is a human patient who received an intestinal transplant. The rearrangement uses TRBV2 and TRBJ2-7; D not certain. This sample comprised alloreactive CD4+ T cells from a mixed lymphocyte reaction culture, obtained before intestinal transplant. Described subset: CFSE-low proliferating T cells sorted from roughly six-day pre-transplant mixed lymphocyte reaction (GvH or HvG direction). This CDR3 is CASSEAGAKENEQYF. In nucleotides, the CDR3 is TGTGCCAGCAGTGAAGCCGGAGCCAAAGAAAACGAGCAGTACTTC.